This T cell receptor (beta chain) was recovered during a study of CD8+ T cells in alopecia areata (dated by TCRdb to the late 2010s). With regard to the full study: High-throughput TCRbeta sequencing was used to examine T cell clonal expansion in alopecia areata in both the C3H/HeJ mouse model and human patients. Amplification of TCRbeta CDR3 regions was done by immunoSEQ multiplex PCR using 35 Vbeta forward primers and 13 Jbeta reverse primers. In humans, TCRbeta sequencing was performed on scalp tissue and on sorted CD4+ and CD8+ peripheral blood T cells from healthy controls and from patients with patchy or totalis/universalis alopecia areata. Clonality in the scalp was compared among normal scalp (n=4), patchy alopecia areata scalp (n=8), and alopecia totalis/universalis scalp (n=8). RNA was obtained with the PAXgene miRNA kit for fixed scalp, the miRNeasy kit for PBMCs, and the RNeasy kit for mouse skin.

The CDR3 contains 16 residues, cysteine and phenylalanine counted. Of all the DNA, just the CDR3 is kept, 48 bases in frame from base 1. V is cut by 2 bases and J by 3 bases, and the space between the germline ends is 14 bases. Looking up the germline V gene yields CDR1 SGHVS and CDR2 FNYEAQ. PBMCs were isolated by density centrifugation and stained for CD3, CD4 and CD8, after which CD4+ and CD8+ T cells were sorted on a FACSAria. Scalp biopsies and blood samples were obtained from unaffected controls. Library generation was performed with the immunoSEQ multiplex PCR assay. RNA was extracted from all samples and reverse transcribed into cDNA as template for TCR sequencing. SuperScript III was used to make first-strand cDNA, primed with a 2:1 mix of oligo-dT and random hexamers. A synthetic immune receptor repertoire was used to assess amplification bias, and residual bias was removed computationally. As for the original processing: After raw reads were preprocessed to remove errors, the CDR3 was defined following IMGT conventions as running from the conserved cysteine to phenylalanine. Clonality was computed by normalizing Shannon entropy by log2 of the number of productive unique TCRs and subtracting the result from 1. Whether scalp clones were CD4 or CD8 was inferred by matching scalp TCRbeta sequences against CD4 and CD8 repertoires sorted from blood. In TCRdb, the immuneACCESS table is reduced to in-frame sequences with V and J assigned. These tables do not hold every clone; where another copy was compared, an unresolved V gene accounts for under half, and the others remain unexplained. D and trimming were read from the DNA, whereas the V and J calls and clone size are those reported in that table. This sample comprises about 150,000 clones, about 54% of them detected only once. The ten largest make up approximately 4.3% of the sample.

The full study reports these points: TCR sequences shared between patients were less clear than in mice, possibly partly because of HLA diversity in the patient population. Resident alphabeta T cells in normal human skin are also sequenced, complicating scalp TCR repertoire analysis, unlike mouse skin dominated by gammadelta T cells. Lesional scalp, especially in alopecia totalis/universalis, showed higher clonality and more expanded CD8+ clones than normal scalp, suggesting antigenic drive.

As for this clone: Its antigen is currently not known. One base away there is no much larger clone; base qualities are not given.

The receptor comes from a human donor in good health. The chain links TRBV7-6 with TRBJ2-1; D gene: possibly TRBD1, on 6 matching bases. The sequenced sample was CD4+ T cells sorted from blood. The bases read TGTGCCAGCAGCTTAATCCGGGGACAAGACTACAATGAGCAGTTCTTC. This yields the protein CASSLIRGQDYNEQFF.